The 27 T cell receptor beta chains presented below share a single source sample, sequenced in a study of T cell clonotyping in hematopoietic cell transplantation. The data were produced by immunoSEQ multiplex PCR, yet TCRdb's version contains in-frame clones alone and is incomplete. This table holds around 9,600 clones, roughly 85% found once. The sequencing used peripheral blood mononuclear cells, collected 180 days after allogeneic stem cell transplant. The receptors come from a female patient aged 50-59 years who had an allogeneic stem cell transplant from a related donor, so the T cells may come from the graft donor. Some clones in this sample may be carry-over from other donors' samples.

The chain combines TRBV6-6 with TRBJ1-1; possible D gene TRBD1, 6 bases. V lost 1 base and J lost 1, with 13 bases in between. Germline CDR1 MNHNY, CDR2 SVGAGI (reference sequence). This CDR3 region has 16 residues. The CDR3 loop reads CASSYFGGLGNTEAFF. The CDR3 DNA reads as TGTGCCAGCAGTTACTTTGGGGGGCTGGGGAACACTGAAGCTTTCTTT.

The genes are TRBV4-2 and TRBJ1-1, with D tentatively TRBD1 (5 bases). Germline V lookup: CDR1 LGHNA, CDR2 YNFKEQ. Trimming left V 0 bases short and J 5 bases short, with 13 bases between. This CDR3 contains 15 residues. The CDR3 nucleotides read TGTGCCAGCAGCCAAGATGCGGGGGGATGGACTGAAGCTTTCTTT. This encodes CASSQDAGGWTEAFF.

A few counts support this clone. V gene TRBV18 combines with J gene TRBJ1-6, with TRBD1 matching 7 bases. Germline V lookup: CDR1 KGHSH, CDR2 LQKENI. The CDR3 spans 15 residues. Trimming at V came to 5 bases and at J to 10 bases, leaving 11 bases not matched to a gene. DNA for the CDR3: TGTGCCAGCTCAGAGGGACAGTCGACCTACTCACCCCTCCACTTT. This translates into CASSEGQSTYSPLHF.

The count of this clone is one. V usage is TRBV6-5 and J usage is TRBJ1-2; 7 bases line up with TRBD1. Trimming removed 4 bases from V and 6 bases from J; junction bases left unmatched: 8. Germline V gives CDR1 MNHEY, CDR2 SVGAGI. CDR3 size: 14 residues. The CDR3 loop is CASSSFHRGNGYTF. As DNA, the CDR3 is TGTGCCAGCAGTTCCTTCCACAGGGGTAATGGCTACACCTTC.

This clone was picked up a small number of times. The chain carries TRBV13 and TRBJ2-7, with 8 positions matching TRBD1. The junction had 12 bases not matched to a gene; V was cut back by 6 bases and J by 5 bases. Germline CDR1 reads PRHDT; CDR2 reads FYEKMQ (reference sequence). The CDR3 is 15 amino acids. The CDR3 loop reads CASSLTTGARNEQYF. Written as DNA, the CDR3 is TGTGCCAGCAGTCTCACGACAGGGGCCAGGAACGAGCAGTACTTC.

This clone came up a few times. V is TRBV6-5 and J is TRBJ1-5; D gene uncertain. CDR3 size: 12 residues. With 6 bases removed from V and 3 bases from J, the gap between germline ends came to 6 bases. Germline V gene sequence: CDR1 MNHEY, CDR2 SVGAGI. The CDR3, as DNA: TGTGCCAGCAGGCACCCCAATCAGCCCCAGCATTTT. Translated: CASRHPNQPQHF.

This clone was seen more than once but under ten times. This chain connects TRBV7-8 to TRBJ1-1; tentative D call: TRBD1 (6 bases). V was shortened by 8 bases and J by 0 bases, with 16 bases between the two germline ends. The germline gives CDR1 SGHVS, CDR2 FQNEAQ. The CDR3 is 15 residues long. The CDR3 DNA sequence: TGTGCCAGCGTTGCGGGGGCTGGATTGAACACTGAAGCTTTCTTT. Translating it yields CASVAGAGLNTEAFF.

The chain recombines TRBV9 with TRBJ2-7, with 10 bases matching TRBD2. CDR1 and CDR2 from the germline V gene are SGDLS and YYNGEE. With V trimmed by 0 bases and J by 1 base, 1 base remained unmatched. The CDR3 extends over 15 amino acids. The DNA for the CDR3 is TGTGCCAGCAGCGTAGGGACTAGCGGATCCTACGAGCAGTACTTC. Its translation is CASSVGTSGSYEQYF.

Here the CDR3 DNA reads TGTGCCAGCAGCTCGGGTACAGGGCAAGAGACCCAGTACTTC. Amino acids: CASSSGTGQETQYF. The chain employs TRBV7-6 and TRBJ2-5; a weak D match, TRBD1 (6 bases). From germline, CDR1 is SGHVS and CDR2 FNYEAQ. This CDR3 has 14 residues. Trimming removed 4 bases from V and 2 bases from J, with 11 bases in between.

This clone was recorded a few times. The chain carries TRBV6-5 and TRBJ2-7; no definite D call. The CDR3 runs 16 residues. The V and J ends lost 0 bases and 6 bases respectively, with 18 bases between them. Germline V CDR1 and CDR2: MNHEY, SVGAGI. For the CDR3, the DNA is TGTGCCAGCAGTTACTCGATGTTAATGAGACCCATCGAGCAGTACTTC. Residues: CASSYSMLMRPIEQYF.

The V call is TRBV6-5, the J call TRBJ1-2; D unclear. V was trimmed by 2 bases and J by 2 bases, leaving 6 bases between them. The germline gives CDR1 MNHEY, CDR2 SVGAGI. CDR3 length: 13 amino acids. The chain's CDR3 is CASSYVGNYGYTF. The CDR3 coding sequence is TGTGCCAGCAGTTACGTGGGAAACTATGGCTACACCTTC.

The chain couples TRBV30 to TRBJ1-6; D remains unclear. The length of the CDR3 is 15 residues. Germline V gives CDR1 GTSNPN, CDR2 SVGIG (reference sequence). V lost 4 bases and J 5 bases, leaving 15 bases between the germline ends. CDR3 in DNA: TGTGCCTGGATCCCGGTAGCAGCCGATAATTCACCCCTCCACTTT. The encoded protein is CAWIPVAADNSPLHF.

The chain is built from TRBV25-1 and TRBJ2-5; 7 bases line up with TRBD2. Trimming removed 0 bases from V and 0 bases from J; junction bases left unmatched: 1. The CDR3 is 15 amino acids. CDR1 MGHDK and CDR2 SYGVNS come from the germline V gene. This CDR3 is CASSEYRGDQETQYF. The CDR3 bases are TGTGCCAGCAGTGAATACCGGGGGGACCAAGAGACCCAGTACTTC.

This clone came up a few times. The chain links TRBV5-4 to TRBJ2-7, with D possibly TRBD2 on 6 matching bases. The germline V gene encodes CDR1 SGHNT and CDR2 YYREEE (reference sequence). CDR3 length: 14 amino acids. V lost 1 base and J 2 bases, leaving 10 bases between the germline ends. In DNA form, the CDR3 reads TGTGCCAGCAGCTTGTCTGGGACTCCCTACGAGCAGTACTTC. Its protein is CASSLSGTPYEQYF.

The CDR3 DNA is TGTGCCAGCAGCTTGGGGACCGAAAGCACAGATACGCAGTATTTT. As protein: CASSLGTESTDTQYF. The chain recombines TRBV7-8 with TRBJ2-3; D tentatively fits TRBD1 or TRBD2 (5 bases each). Trimming removed 3 bases at V and 0 bases at J, with 10 bases between. Germline CDR1 reads SGHVS; CDR2 reads FQNEAQ. CDR3 length equals 15 residues.

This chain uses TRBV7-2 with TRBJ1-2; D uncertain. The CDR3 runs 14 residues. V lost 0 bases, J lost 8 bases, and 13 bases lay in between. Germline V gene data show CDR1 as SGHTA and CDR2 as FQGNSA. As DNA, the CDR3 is TGTGCCAGCAGCTTAGCGAACGAGGGTGGCGGCTACACCTTC. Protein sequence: CASSLANEGGGYTF.

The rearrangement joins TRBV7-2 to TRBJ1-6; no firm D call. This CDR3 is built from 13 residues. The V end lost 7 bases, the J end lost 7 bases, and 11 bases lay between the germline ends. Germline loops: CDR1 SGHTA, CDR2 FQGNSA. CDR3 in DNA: TGTGCCAGCACCACGGGTCCGAATTCACCCCTCCACTTT. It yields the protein CASTTGPNSPLHF.

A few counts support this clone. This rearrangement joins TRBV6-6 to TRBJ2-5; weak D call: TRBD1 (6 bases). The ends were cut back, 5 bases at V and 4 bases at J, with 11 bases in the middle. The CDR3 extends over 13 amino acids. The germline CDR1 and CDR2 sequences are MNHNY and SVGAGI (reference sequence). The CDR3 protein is CASSVQGVETQYF. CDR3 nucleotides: TGTGCCAGCAGTGTACAGGGAGTAGAGACCCAGTACTTC.

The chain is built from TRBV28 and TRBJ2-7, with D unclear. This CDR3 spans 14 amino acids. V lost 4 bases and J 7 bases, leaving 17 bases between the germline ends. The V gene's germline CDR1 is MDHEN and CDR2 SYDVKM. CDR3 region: CASSSQTAAREQYF. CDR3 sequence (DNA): TGTGCCAGCAGTTCGCAGACGGCTGCTCGGGAGCAGTACTTC.

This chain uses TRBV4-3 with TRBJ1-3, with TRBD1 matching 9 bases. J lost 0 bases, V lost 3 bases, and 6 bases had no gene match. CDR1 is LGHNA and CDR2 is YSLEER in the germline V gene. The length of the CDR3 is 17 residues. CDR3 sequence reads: CASSHRQGEFSGNTIYF. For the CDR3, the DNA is TGCGCCAGCAGCCACAGACAGGGGGAATTCTCTGGAAACACCATATATTTT.

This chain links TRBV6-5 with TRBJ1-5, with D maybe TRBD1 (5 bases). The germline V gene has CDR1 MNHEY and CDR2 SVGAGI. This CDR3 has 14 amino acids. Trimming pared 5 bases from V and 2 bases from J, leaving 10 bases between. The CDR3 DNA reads TGTGCCAGCAGTCCGCTAGGGGGCAATCAGCCCCAGCATTTT. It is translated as CASSPLGGNQPQHF.

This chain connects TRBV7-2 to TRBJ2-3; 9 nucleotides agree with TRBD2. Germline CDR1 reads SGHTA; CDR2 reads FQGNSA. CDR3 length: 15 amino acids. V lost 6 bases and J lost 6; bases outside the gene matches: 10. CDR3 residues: CASSSTGGGADTQYF. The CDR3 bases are TGTGCCAGCAGTTCCACAGGCGGGGGGGCGGATACGCAGTATTTT. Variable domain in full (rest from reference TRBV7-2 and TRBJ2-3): GAGVSQSPSNKVTEKGKDVELRCDPISGHTALYWYRQSLGQGLEFLIYFQGNSAPDKSGLPSDRFSAERTGGSVSTLTIQRTQQEDSAVYLCASSSTGGGADTQYFGPGTRLTVL.

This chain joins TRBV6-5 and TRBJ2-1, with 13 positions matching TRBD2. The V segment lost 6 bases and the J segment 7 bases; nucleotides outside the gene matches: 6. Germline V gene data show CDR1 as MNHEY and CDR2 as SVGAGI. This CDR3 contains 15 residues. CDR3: CASSYTSGGENEQFF. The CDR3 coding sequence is TGTGCCAGCAGCTACACTAGCGGGGGGGAGAATGAGCAGTTCTTC.

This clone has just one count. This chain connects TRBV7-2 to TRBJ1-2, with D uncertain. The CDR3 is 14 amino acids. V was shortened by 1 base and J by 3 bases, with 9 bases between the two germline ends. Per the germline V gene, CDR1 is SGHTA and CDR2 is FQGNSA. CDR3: CASSLDLADYGYTF. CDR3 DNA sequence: TGTGCCAGCAGCTTAGACCTCGCGGACTATGGCTACACCTTC.

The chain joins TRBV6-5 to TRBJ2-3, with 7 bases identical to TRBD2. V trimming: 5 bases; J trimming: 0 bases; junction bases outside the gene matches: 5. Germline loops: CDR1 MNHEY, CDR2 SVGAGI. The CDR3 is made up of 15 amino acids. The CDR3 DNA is TGTGCCAGCAGTCCCTGGGGGGGGAGCACAGATACGCAGTATTTT. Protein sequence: CASSPWGGSTDTQYF.

This chain's CDR3 is CASSSQEERTGEGYTF. The CDR3 nucleotides read TGTGCCAGCAGCTCACAAGAGGAGCGGACAGGGGAAGGCTACACCTTC. The V call is TRBV11-1, the J call TRBJ1-2; 9 nucleotides match TRBD1. The CDR3 length is 16 residues. V was clipped by 4 bases and J by 8 bases; unmatched bases: 14. CDR1 is SGHAT and CDR2 is FQDESV in the germline V gene (reference sequence).

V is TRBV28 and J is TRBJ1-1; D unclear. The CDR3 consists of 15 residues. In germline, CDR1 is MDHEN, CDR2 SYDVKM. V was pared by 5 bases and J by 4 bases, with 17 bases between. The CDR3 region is CASSPSVGRSTEAFF. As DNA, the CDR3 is TGTGCCAGCAGTCCATCTGTGGGCAGGAGCACTGAAGCTTTCTTT. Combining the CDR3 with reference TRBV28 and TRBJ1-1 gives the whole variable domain DVKVTQSSRYLVKRTGEKVFLECVQDMDHENMFWYRQDPGLGLRLIYFSYDVKMKEKGDIPEGYSVSREKKERFSLILESASTNQTSMYLCASSPSVGRSTEAFFGQGTRLTVV.